Sequencing of this T cell receptor (beta chain) was carried out in a study of shared clonotypes between healthy human individuals. About this clone itself: Its antigen is still unknown.

The study, taken as a whole, reports: Rarefaction showed that sequencing of sorted subsets was incomplete (despite large depth). In general, naive subsets displayed greater estimated richness than memory subsets did. When compared with the clonotypes that were shared by all four sorted-subset donors, the non-shared clonotypes turned out to have lower generation probabilities.

Trimming removed 6 bases from V and 9 bases from J; junction bases left unmatched: 8. This CDR3 spans 14 amino acids. CDR1 and CDR2 (germline): MNHNY, SVGAGI (reference sequence). The assay was run at deep level. Here immunoSEQ multiplex PCR was the method, and the copy in TCRdb shows in-frame clones only, minus some. Among 2 million to 2.5 million clones listed, under 95% were seen once. This chain connects TRBV6-6 to TRBJ2-1, with 10 bases matching TRBD1. The material sequenced was naive CD4+ T cells from PBMCs. Indicated subset: CD45RA+ positively selected. This sequence originates from a man between 18 and 35 years old in good health. Some clones in this sample may be carry-over from other donors' samples. CDR3 sequence (DNA): TGTGCCAGCAGAATTGACAGGGGGCGCAGTGAGCAGTTCTTC. This sequence encodes CASRIDRGRSEQFF.